The source of this T cell receptor beta chain is a study of cytomegalovirus exposure and HLA in healthy donors. The CDR3 has 15 amino acids. V shed 7 bases and J shed 9 bases, with 21 bases lying between them. CDR1 and CDR2 (germline): LNHDA, SQIVND (reference sequence). The PCR made use of 60 Vbeta and 13 Jbeta primers. Clones were sequenced by immunoSEQ multiplex PCR, and TCRdb holds only the in-frame ones, with some missing. The sample includes about 140,000 clones, roughly 82% of them seen just once. The sequence was collected from a man younger than 40 in good health and CMV-seronegative. What was sequenced was PBMCs. The rearrangement links TRBV19 to TRBJ2-2; possible D gene TRBD2, 7 bases. CDR3 region: CASTTYVGGLRELFF. In nucleotides, the CDR3 is TGTGCCAGTACCACGTACGTGGGGGGGCTCAGGGAGCTGTTTTTT.